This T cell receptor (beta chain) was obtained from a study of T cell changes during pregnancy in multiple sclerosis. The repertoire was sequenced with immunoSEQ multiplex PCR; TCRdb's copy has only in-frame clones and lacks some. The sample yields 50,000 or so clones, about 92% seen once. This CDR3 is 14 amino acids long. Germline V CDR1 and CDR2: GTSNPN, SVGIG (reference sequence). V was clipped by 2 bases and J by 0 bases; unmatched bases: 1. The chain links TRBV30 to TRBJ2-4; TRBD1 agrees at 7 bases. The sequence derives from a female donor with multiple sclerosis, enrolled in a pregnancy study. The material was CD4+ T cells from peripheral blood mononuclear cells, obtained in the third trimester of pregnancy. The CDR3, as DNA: TGTGCCTGGAGTTGGACAGGAGCCAAAAACATTCAGTACTTC. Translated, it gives CAWSWTGAKNIQYF.